This is a list of T cell receptor beta chains from one sample in a study of cytomegalovirus exposure and HLA in healthy donors. This table comes from immunoSEQ multiplex PCR, and its TCRdb copy is limited to in-frame clones, with some not included. Here the sample spans 150,000 to 200,000 clones, approximately 81% being singletons. Sequencing was performed on PBMCs. These receptors were taken from a man aged 30 to 45 in good health and CMV-seropositive. Each CDR3 is given with its conserved first and last residue. The D gene is left open where the match is weak. A clone size is listed for some rows: how often the clone was seen (once, few, many), or a class if it is expanded.

size	D	J	V	DNA	CDR3
many	TRBD1	TRBJ2-2	TRBV27	TGTGCCAGCAGGAGGAGACAGGGGGCGGCCGGGGAGCTGTTTTTT	CASRRRQGAAGELFF
few	NA	TRBJ2-1	TRBV5-1	TGCGCCAGCAGCCCAGGGCGGAATCTGGGCTACAATGAGCAGTTCTTC	CASSPGRNLGYNEQFF
NA	TRBD1	TRBJ2-7	TRBV5-1	TGCGCCAGCAGTACCGGGACAGGGGCGTCCTACGAGCAGTACTTC	CASSTGTGASYEQYF
few	NA	TRBJ2-7	TRBV11-2	TGTGCCAGCAGCCAGATCTCCTTTATGGCGGGGGAGCAGTACTTC	CASSQISFMAGEQYF
once	NA	TRBJ2-3	TRBV28	TGTGCCAGCAGTCCCGAATTACAGGGCGCTAGCACAGATACGCAGTATTTT	CASSPELQGASTDTQYF
NA	TRBD1	TRBJ2-4	TRBV15	TGTGCCACCGGCCGGGACAGGGGCGTCGGAAACATTCAGTACTTC	CATGRDRGVGNIQYF
few	NA	TRBJ2-7	TRBV5-1	TGCGCCAGCAGCTTGGGGCCAGGGTCCGACGAGCAGTACTTC	CASSLGPGSDEQYF
NA	NA	TRBJ2-7	TRBV2	TGTGCCAGCAGTGAACTCGGCGGGGCAACCAACTACGAGCAGTACTTC	CASSELGGATNYEQYF
NA	NA	TRBJ1-5	TRBV15	TGTGCCACCAGCAGAGATTTGTCGGGAGGCCAGCCCCAGCATTTT	CATSRDLSGGQPQHF
NA	TRBD1	TRBJ1-1	TRBV30	TGTGCCGGACAGGGTTACACTGAAGCTTTCTTT	CAGQGYTEAFF
NA	NA	TRBJ2-2	TRBV25-1	TGTGCCATTGGACAGACGAACACCGGGGAGCTGTTTTTT	CAIGQTNTGELFF
NA	NA	TRBJ2-1	TRBV7-6	TGTGCCAGCACCTCGGGAGAGGGGCGGATCTACAATGAGCAGTTCTTC	CASTSGEGRIYNEQFF
few	TRBD1	TRBJ1-2	TRBV25-1	TGTGCCACTGGGACAGGGCATGGCTACACCTTC	CATGTGHGYTF
NA	NA	TRBJ1-4	TRBV28	TGTGCCAGCGGACAGCCCAATGAAAAACTGTTTTTT	CASGQPNEKLFF
once	TRBD1	TRBJ1-4	TRBV6-5	TGTGCCAGCAGAGGGACAGGTACAGAAAAACTGTTTTTT	CASRGTGTEKLFF
NA	TRBD2	TRBJ2-3	TRBV6-4	TGTGCCAGCAGCCCGACTAGCGGGGGGGCAGATACGCAGTATTTT	CASSPTSGGADTQYF